This TCR beta chain was identified in a study of blood T cell repertoires in COVID-19. Study as a whole: Donors in the United States, Italy and Spain gave samples during acute or convalescent COVID-19. Sources were T cells, B-cell-depleted T cells, or PBMCs; the material itself was cDNA or gDNA.

With V trimmed by 8 bases and J by 9 bases, 8 bases remained unmatched. CDR1 and CDR2 from the germline V gene are LNHDA and SQIVND (reference sequence). This CDR3 spans 12 amino acids. There are many counts of this clone. Original data processing: Reference gene primer amplification gave estimated nucleated cell counts. Produced via immunoSEQ multiplex PCR; TCRdb's table is partial and in-frame only. V and J calls and clone size are copied from that table; D and trimming were computed from the DNA. The table records about 150,000 clones, around four fifths of them present only once. This clonotype was obtained from a woman older than 75 with acute or convalescent COVID-19. The sample comprised peripheral blood. The genes are TRBV19 and TRBJ2-5; TRBD1 aligns across 8 bases. CDR3 sequence (DNA): TGTGCCAGTGGACAGGGCGAACGGGCCCAGTACTTC. Its protein product is CASGQGERAQYF.